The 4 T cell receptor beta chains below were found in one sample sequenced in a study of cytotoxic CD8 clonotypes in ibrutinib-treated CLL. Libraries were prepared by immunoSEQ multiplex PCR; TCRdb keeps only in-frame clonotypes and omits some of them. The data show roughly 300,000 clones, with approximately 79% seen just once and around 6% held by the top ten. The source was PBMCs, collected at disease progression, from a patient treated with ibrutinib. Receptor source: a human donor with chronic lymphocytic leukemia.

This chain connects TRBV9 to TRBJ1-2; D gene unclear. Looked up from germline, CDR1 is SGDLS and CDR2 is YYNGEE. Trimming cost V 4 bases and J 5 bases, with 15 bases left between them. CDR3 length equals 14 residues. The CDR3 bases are TGTGCCAGCAGCCCTAGCCACTTAAGTTATGGCTACACCTTC. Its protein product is CASSPSHLSYGYTF.

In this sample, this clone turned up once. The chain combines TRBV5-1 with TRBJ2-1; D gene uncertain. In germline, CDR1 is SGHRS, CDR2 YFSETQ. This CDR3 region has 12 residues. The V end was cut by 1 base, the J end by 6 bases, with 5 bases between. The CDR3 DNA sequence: TGCGCCAGCAGCTTGCCAGGCAATGAGCAGTTCTTC. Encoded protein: CASSLPGNEQFF.

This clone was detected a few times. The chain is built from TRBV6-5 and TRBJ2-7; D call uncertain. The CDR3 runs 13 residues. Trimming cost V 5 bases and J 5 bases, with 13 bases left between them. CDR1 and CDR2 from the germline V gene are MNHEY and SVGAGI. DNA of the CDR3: TGTGCCAGCAGTCAAAGCCTAAACAACGAGCAGTACTTC. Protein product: CASSQSLNNEQYF.

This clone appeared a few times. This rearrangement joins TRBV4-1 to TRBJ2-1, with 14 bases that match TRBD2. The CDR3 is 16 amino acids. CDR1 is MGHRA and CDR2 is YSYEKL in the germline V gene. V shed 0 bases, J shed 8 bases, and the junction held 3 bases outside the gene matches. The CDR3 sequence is CASSQEGTSGGYEQFF. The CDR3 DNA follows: TGCGCCAGCAGCCAAGAGGGGACTAGCGGGGGTTATGAGCAGTTCTTC.